The rows below give T cell receptor beta chains drawn from one sample of a study of blood T cell repertoires in COVID-19. The table came from immunoSEQ multiplex PCR; TCRdb's copy has only in-frame clones and leaves some out. The data hold about 180,000 clones, with just over 85% observed a single time. The specimen sequenced was PBMCs or T cells enriched from blood (not recorded which). The receptor source for this set is a young woman who had recovered from COVID-19. CDR3s include the opening cysteine and the closing phenylalanine or tryptophan. Fields, in order: V gene, D gene, clone size, J gene, CDR3 protein, CDR3 DNA. D genes are given only for firm matches. Some rows have no size entry. The others give once, few or many, or a class for an expanded clone.

V: TRBV29-1
D: NA
size: NA
J: TRBJ1-1
CDR3: CSVPGTGLNTEAFF
DNA: TGCAGCGTTCCTGGAACAGGGCTGAACACTGAAGCTTTCTTT

V: TRBV7-7
D: TRBD1
size: NA
J: TRBJ2-1
CDR3: CASSQGQGNNIEQFF
DNA: TGTGCTAGCAGCCAAGGACAGGGAAATAATATTGAGCAGTTCTTC

V: TRBV3-1/TRBV3-2
D: NA
size: NA
J: TRBJ1-1
CDR3: CASSLGGLGVGDTEAFF
DNA: TGTGCCAGCAGCCTCGGCGGACTAGGGGTAGGAGACACTGAAGCTTTCTTT

V: TRBV27
D: TRBD1
size: NA
J: TRBJ1-2
CDR3: CASSPRTGWGGYTF
DNA: TGTGCCAGCAGTCCCCGGACAGGGTGGGGCGGCTACACCTTC

V: TRBV19
D: NA
size: NA
J: TRBJ1-1
CDR3: CASSITSLNTEAFF
DNA: TGTGCCAGTAGTATAACAAGTCTGAACACTGAAGCTTTCTTT

V: TRBV23-1
D: TRBD2
size: NA
J: TRBJ2-1
CDR3: CASSLREDRTYNEQFF
DNA: TGCGCCAGCAGCCTGCGGGAGGACCGTACCTACAATGAGCAGTTCTTC

V: TRBV11-2
D: TRBD2
size: once
J: TRBJ2-2
CDR3: CASSPLGGRNTGELFF
DNA: TGTGCCAGCAGCCCTCTGGGGGGGAGAAACACCGGGGAGCTGTTTTTT

V: TRBV7-9
D: TRBD2
size: once
J: TRBJ2-7
CDR3: CASSPGLAGGPSYEQYF
DNA: TGTGCCAGCAGCCCGGGACTAGCGGGAGGGCCCTCCTACGAGCAGTACTTC

V: TRBV6-1
D: TRBD2
size: NA
J: TRBJ2-1
CDR3: CASSEAATSGIGEQFF
DNA: TGTGCCAGCAGTGAAGCTGCGACTAGCGGGATTGGTGAGCAGTTCTTC

V: TRBV10-1
D: TRBD2
size: few
J: TRBJ2-5
CDR3: CASSESSTGGQETQYF
DNA: TGCGCCAGCAGTGAGTCTTCAACGGGGGGCCAAGAGACCCAGTACTTC

V: TRBV28
D: TRBD1
size: NA
J: TRBJ1-2
CDR3: CASSLSGDRGHYGYTF
DNA: TGTGCCAGCAGTTTATCGGGGGACAGGGGACACTATGGCTACACCTTC

V: TRBV12-3/TRBV12-4
D: NA
size: NA
J: TRBJ2-7
CDR3: CASSFALGYEQYF
DNA: TGTGCCAGCAGTTTCGCCCTCGGCTACGAGCAGTACTTC

V: TRBV19
D: NA
size: NA
J: TRBJ1-4
CDR3: CASSSTGRLNEKLFF
DNA: TGTGCCAGTAGTTCCACAGGGCGCCTTAATGAAAAACTGTTTTTT

V: TRBV28
D: TRBD1
size: NA
J: TRBJ1-1
CDR3: CATRTPTGMNTEAFF
DNA: TGTGCCACCCGTACGCCGACAGGGATGAACACTGAAGCTTTCTTT

V: TRBV19
D: NA
size: NA
J: TRBJ1-1
CDR3: CASSIDDDRHTEAFF
DNA: TGTGCCAGTAGTATAGATGATGACAGGCACACTGAAGCTTTCTTT

V: TRBV5-1
D: TRBD1
size: NA
J: TRBJ2-1
CDR3: CASSWGQVQNNEQFF
DNA: TGCGCCAGCAGCTGGGGACAGGTTCAGAACAATGAGCAGTTCTTC

V: TRBV28
D: TRBD2
size: NA
J: TRBJ2-7
CDR3: CASSLFAGGAYEQYF
DNA: TGTGCCAGCAGTTTATTTGCGGGGGGAGCCTACGAGCAGTACTTC

V: TRBV5-1
D: NA
size: NA
J: TRBJ2-1
CDR3: CASSFGPGVYEQFF
DNA: TGCGCCAGCAGCTTTGGGCCGGGGGTTTATGAGCAGTTCTTC

V: TRBV6-2/TRBV6-3
D: TRBD1
size: NA
J: TRBJ1-1
CDR3: CASSRDRGFTEAFF
DNA: TGTGCCAGCAGTCGGGACAGGGGATTCACTGAAGCTTTCTTT

V: TRBV6-2/TRBV6-3
D: NA
size: NA
J: TRBJ1-2
CDR3: CASSYGRAYGYTF
DNA: TGTGCCAGCAGTTATGGCAGGGCCTATGGCTACACCTTC

V: TRBV4-1
D: NA
size: NA
J: TRBJ2-5
CDR3: CASSQDVLIETQYF
DNA: TGCGCCAGCAGCCAAGATGTACTTATAGAGACCCAGTACTTC

V: TRBV5-8
D: TRBD1
size: NA
J: TRBJ1-2
CDR3: CASNPWTGGDYGYTF
DNA: TGTGCCAGCAACCCGTGGACAGGGGGCGACTATGGCTACACCTTC

V: TRBV11-2
D: NA
size: NA
J: TRBJ1-2
CDR3: CASSLYENHGYTF
DNA: TGTGCCAGCAGCTTATATGAGAATCATGGCTACACCTTC

V: TRBV19
D: TRBD1
size: NA
J: TRBJ1-2
CDR3: CASLGQGADGYTF
DNA: TGTGCCAGCCTAGGACAGGGGGCTGATGGCTACACCTTC

V: TRBV7-9
D: NA
size: NA
J: TRBJ1-2
CDR3: CASSLGFVGAYGYTF
DNA: TGTGCCAGCAGCTTAGGGTTCGTGGGGGCCTATGGCTACACCTTC

V: TRBV4-1
D: NA
size: NA
J: TRBJ2-2
CDR3: CASRRANTGELFF
DNA: TGCGCCAGCCGCAGGGCGAACACCGGGGAGCTGTTTTTT

V: TRBV10-3
D: NA
size: NA
J: TRBJ1-1
CDR3: CAISGTGNTEAFF
DNA: TGTGCCATCAGTGGAACGGGGAACACTGAAGCTTTCTTT

V: TRBV5-5
D: NA
size: NA
J: TRBJ2-5
CDR3: CASSVDPRETQYF
DNA: TGTGCCAGCAGCGTCGACCCCAGGGAGACCCAGTACTTC

V: TRBV30
D: TRBD1
size: NA
J: TRBJ1-1
CDR3: CASRPGQGSAFF
DNA: TGTGCCTCCCGACCGGGACAGGGGTCGGCTTTCTTT

V: TRBV29-1
D: NA
size: NA
J: TRBJ2-7
CDR3: CSVEADYEQYF
DNA: TGCAGCGTTGAGGCCGACTACGAGCAGTACTTC

V: TRBV5-1
D: NA
size: NA
J: TRBJ1-1
CDR3: CASSLGGSSEAFF
DNA: TGCGCCAGCAGCTTGGGCGGCAGCAGTGAAGCTTTCTTT

V: TRBV7-2
D: TRBD1
size: NA
J: TRBJ1-1
CDR3: CASSLGGTGPPWNTEAFF
DNA: TGTGCCAGCAGCTTAGGGGGGACAGGGCCACCTTGGAACACTGAAGCTTTCTTT

V: TRBV30
D: NA
size: NA
J: TRBJ1-5
CDR3: CAWSVQADQPQHF
DNA: TGTGCCTGGAGTGTACAGGCAGATCAGCCCCAGCATTTT

V: TRBV27
D: NA
size: NA
J: TRBJ1-5
CDR3: CASSLGAGEDQPQHF
DNA: TGTGCCAGCAGTTTAGGGGCAGGAGAAGATCAGCCCCAGCATTTT

V: TRBV28
D: TRBD2
size: NA
J: TRBJ2-3
CDR3: CASSPRGGTDTQYF
DNA: TGTGCCAGCAGTCCCCGCGGGGGGACAGATACGCAGTATTTT

V: TRBV11-3
D: NA
size: NA
J: TRBJ1-1
CDR3: CASSQEGDTEAFF
DNA: TGTGCCAGCAGCCAAGAGGGAGACACTGAAGCTTTCTTT

V: TRBV2
D: TRBD1
size: few
J: TRBJ1-1
CDR3: CASSKTATGGTEAFF
DNA: TGTGCCAGCAGTAAGACCGCGACAGGGGGCACTGAAGCTTTCTTT

V: TRBV4-2
D: TRBD2
size: NA
J: TRBJ2-4
CDR3: CASSQFPGLSTENIQYF
DNA: TGTGCCAGCAGCCAATTCCCGGGACTATCGACCGAAAACATTCAGTACTTC

V: TRBV9
D: TRBD1
size: NA
J: TRBJ2-2
CDR3: CASSVGSTGGSTGELFF
DNA: TGTGCCAGCAGCGTAGGTTCAACAGGGGGCAGTACCGGGGAGCTGTTTTTT

V: TRBV9
D: TRBD1
size: NA
J: TRBJ1-3
CDR3: CASRETGLSGNTIYF
DNA: TGTGCCAGCAGAGAGACAGGGCTCTCTGGAAACACCATATATTTT

V: TRBV7-2
D: NA
size: NA
J: TRBJ2-7
CDR3: CASSLAGTYEQYF
DNA: TGTGCCAGCAGCTTAGCCGGGACCTACGAGCAGTACTTC

V: TRBV5-8
D: NA
size: NA
J: TRBJ2-4
CDR3: CASSLGGLHKNIQYF
DNA: TGTGCCAGCAGCCTGGGGGGACTTCATAAAAACATTCAGTACTTC

V: TRBV28
D: NA
size: NA
J: TRBJ2-3
CDR3: CATREQVSADTQYF
DNA: TGTGCCACCAGGGAACAGGTCTCGGCAGATACGCAGTATTTT

V: TRBV24-1
D: TRBD1
size: NA
J: TRBJ2-5
CDR3: CATSDLRADRGQETQYF
DNA: TGTGCCACCAGTGATTTGCGCGCCGACAGGGGCCAAGAGACCCAGTACTTC

V: TRBV6-5
D: TRBD2
size: NA
J: TRBJ2-1
CDR3: CASHTSGSYNEQFF
DNA: TGTGCCAGCCATACTAGCGGTTCCTACAATGAGCAGTTCTTC

V: TRBV5-4
D: NA
size: once
J: TRBJ2-1
CDR3: CASSLRLAENEQFF
DNA: TGTGCCAGCAGCTTGAGGCTAGCAGAGAATGAGCAGTTCTTC

V: TRBV6-5
D: TRBD2
size: NA
J: TRBJ2-3
CDR3: CASSSQRGLTDTQYF
DNA: TGTGCCAGCAGTTCCCAGCGGGGGCTCACAGATACGCAGTATTTT

V: TRBV6-5
D: NA
size: NA
J: TRBJ1-5
CDR3: CASSPVTGPQPQHF
DNA: TGTGCCAGCAGCCCAGTGACTGGTCCTCAGCCCCAGCATTTT